Listed below are T cell receptor beta chains from one sample, sequenced in a study of T cells in Graves' hyperthyroidism and ophthalmopathy. TCRdb recomputed calls from the multiplex PCR reads with MiXCR, one row per CDR3 protein. The table has hundreds of thousands of distinct CDR3 sequences, 20% seen once; the top ten hold less than 55%. Sequencing used blood. These receptors came from a man in his forties or fifties with Graves' ophthalmopathy. Both conserved end residues are trimmed from each CDR3. Fields, in order: D gene, J gene, V gene, CDR3 protein. The D gene is left open where the match is weak.

NA,TRBJ2-2,TRBV11-1,ASSTPPGELF
NA,TRBJ2-3,TRBV2,ASSEIRSSTDTQY
NA,TRBJ2-7,TRBV12-3/TRBV12-4,ASSAWGSTYEQY
NA,TRBJ2-5,TRBV20-1,SAREGAGETQY
NA,TRBJ2-3,TRBV7-3,ASSVTDRTDTQY
NA,TRBJ2-7,TRBV6-1,ASSYREEQY
NA,TRBJ1-4,TRBV7-6,ASSPWDRSTNEKLF
NA,TRBJ2-3,TRBV12-3/TRBV12-4,ASTLLATDTQY
NA,TRBJ2-1,TRBV7-3,ASSFDDRSYNEQF
NA,TRBJ2-1,TRBV7-8,ASSPLDEQF
NA,TRBJ1-6,TRBV6-1,ASSEAAPYNSPLH
NA,TRBJ2-1,TRBV6-1,ASSELDSSYNEQF
NA,TRBJ1-5,TRBV12-3/TRBV12-4,ASSYGGRDQPQH
NA,TRBJ1-5,TRBV12-3/TRBV12-4,ASSLGLGYNQPQH
NA,TRBJ1-2,TRBV29-1,SVGGVGNYGYT
NA,TRBJ2-2,TRBV29-1,SVGQRLGGTGELF
TRBD1,TRBJ2-7,TRBV7-8,ASGTAYEQY
TRBD1,TRBJ2-3,TRBV5-8,ASSFGTGPDTQY
NA,TRBJ2-1,TRBV7-9,ASSRFSWRGYYNEQF
TRBD2,TRBJ2-7,TRBV5-1,ASSSPGLAGSYEQY
TRBD2,TRBJ2-1,TRBV7-3,ASSSSGGASEQF
NA,TRBJ2-1,TRBV5-1,ASSRGPGAQF
NA,TRBJ2-5,TRBV10-2,ASSHRGARETQY
NA,TRBJ1-1,TRBV27,ASSFRRETEAF
NA,TRBJ2-1,TRBV5-1,ASSLGRQVLIYNEQF
TRBD1,TRBJ2-5,TRBV5-4,ASSTQGAPETQY
NA,TRBJ1-2,TRBV11-3,ASSLGSLPYGYT
NA,TRBJ2-7,TRBV28,ASTPPPPNYEQY
NA,TRBJ2-1,TRBV27,ASRRERGNEQF
TRBD2,TRBJ2-3,TRBV10-3,AISGLAGANTDTQY
NA,TRBJ2-1,TRBV11-2,ASSNSGGHMSF
NA,TRBJ2-6,TRBV6-6,ASSYIQGVPGANVLT
NA,TRBJ2-4,TRBV11-2,ASSLDLREMNIQY
TRBD1,TRBJ2-2,TRBV7-9,ASSPRGTGGRELF
NA,TRBJ2-4,TRBV6-1,ASGSSGALAKNIQY
TRBD1,TRBJ1-5,TRBV12-3/TRBV12-4,ASSLFDRGNQPQH
NA,TRBJ2-1,TRBV3-1,ASSQTTHEQF
NA,TRBJ2-2,TRBV5-1,ASSLLGKGNTGELF
NA,TRBJ1-4,TRBV27,ASSLRQSGEKLF
NA,TRBJ1-5,TRBV20-1,SARVVEGINQPQH
TRBD1,TRBJ2-7,TRBV3-1,ASSQSPGQAYEQY
TRBD2,TRBJ2-3,TRBV28,ASSLGLGTSGRGDTQY